The T cell receptor beta chain under discussion was sequenced for a study of human T cells and chemical hapten exposure. This clonotype was seen a few times. Each CDR3 protein gets one entry after TCRdb re-called the RACE reads with MiXCR. The sample has about 160,000 distinct CDR3 sequences; roughly 25% are singletons. Deletions cut 1 base from V and 9 bases from J, with 16 bases between. The CDR3 contains 15 residues. Germline V gives CDR1 SGHTA, CDR2 FQGNSA. Time point described: patch test 3, about 24 weeks after DPC sensitization. Described treatment: therapeutic diphenylcyclopropenone sensitization with weekly scalp DPC.

The V gene is TRBV7-2, the J gene TRBJ2-1; a weak D match, TRBD2 (6 bases). The source is a woman between 18 and 29 years old with alopecia areata. Some clones in this sample may be carry-over from other donors' samples. Sample: whole blood, taken in connection with sensitization to the hapten diphenylcyclopropenone (DPC). The CDR3, as DNA: TGTGCCAGCAGCTTAGGAGGCGGGAAGGCTGGTGAGCAGTTCTTC. It is translated as CASSLGGGKAGEQFF.